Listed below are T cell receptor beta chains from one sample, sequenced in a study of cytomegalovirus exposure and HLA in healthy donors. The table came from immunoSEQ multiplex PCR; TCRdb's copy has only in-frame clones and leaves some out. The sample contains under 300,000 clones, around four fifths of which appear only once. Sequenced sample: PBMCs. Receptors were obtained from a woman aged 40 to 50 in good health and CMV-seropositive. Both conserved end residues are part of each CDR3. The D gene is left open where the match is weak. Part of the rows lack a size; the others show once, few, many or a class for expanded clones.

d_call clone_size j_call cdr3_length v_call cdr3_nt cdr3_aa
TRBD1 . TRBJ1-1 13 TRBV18 TGTGCCAGCTCACTGGTCAGGGGGACTGAAGCTTTCTTT CASSLVRGTEAFF
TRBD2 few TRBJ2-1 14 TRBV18 TGTGCCAGCTCACCTGCAAGCGGGAGTGGTGAGCAGTTCTTC CASSPASGSGEQFF
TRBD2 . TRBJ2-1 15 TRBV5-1 TGCGCCAGCAGCTCCCTAGCGGGAGTTCACAATGAGCAGTTCTTC CASSSLAGVHNEQFF
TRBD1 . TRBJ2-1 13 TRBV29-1 TGCAGCGTTGAGGGGACAGTCATCACTGAGCAGTTCTTC CSVEGTVITEQFF
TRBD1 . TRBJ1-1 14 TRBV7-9 TGTGCCAGCAGCTTGGGGACAGTGAACACTGAAGCTTTCTTT CASSLGTVNTEAFF
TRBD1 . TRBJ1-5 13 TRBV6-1 TGTGCCAGCACGGGGACAGGCAATCAGCCCCAGCATTTT CASTGTGNQPQHF
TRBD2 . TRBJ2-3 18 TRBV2 TGTGCCAGCAGTGAGGAGACTAGCGGAACCCTTAGCACAGATACGCAGTATTTT CASSEETSGTLSTDTQYF
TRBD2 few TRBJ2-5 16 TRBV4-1 TGCGCCAGCAGCCAGGTCCCCGGGACTACGGCAGAGACCCAGTACTTC CASSQVPGTTAETQYF
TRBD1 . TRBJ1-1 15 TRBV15 TGTGCCACCAGCAGCGACAGGGGGCCGGGAACTGAAGCTTTCTTT CATSSDRGPGTEAFF
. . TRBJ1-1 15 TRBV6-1 TGTGCCAGCAGCGCAACAGGGTTCGGGAACACTGAAGCTTTCTTT CASSATGFGNTEAFF
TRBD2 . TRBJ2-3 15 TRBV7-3 TGTGCCAGCAGCTTCCTTAGCGGGAGCACGGATACGCAGTATTTT CASSFLSGSTDTQYF
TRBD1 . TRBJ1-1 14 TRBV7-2 TGTGCCAGCAGCTTAGACAGGGGATACACTGAAGCTTTCTTT CASSLDRGYTEAFF
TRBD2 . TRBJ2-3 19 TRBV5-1 TGCGCCAGCAGCTTGGACCCCCCGACTAGCTCACCCCCCACAGATACGCAGTATTTT CASSLDPPTSSPPTDTQYF
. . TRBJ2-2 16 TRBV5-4 TGTGCCAGCAGCTTGGTTTCAGGGGCTGGCACCGGGGAGCTGTTTTTT CASSLVSGAGTGELFF
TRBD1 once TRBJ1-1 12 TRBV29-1 TGCAGCGCCCGACAGGGGGGCACTGAAGCTTTCTTT CSARQGGTEAFF
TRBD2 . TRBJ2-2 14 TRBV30 TGTGCCTGGAACCTAGCGGGAGGTCCCGGGGAGCTGTTTTTT CAWNLAGGPGELFF
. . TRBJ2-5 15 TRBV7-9 TGTGCCAGCAGCCCCGAGGGCTCGTCCCACGGGACCCAGTACTTC CASSPEGSSHGTQYF
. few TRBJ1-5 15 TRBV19 TGTGCCAGTAGTATAGAAATCAGAAGCAATCAGCCCCAGCATTTT CASSIEIRSNQPQHF
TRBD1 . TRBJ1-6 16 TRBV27 TGTGCCAGCAGACCGGACAGGGCCCCCAATAATTCACCCCTCCACTTT CASRPDRAPNNSPLHF
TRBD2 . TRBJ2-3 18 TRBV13 TGTGCCAGCAGCTTACTGGGCCGCGGGAGGACCCGCACAGATACGCAGTATTTT CASSLLGRGRTRTDTQYF
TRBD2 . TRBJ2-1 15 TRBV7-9 TGTGCCAGCAGCTCACCGGGACTAGCGGGAGTTGGGCAGTTCTTC CASSSPGLAGVGQFF
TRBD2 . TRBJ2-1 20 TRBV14 TGTGCCAGCAGCCAAGATTTGGGTACTAGCGGGAGTCTTGCCTACAATGAGCAGTTCTTC CASSQDLGTSGSLAYNEQFF
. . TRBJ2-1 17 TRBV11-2 TGTGCCAGCAGCTTAGTGGTCGCGGCTAGCGCGGTGGATGAGCAGTTCTTC CASSLVVAASAVDEQFF
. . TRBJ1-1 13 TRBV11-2 TGTGCCAGCAGCTTAGGGCTCGACAGACGCCCTTTCTTT CASSLGLDRRPFF
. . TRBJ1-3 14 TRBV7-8 TGTGCCAGCAGCTTAGCAGGGGATGGAAACACCATATATTTT CASSLAGDGNTIYF
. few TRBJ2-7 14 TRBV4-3 TGCGCCAGCAGCCAAGTAAGCGGACCCTACGAGCAGTACTTC CASSQVSGPYEQYF
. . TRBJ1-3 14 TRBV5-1 TGCGCCAGCAGCTGGGACAACTCTGGAAACACCATATATTTT CASSWDNSGNTIYF
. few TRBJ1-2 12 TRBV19 TGTGCCAGTAGTACCAAGGAGGCTGGCTACACCTTC CASSTKEAGYTF
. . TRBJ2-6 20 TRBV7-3 TGTGCCAGCAGCTTAAAGATTGGAGCGGACCTATTCTCTGGGGCCAACGTCCTGACTTTC CASSLKIGADLFSGANVLTF
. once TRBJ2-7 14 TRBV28 TGTGCCAGCAGTTTAATGTCCGGAGCCCCCGAGCAGTACTTC CASSLMSGAPEQYF
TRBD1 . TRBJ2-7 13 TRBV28 TGTGCCAGCGACGGGACAGGGAGCTACGAGCAGTACTTC CASDGTGSYEQYF
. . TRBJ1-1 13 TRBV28 TGTGCCAGCAGTTTATTTGGGGGGAGTGAAGCTTTCTTT CASSLFGGSEAFF
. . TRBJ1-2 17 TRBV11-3 TGTGCCAGCAGCTTGACCCTTATTACCTCGGAGTACTATGGCTACACCTTC CASSLTLITSEYYGYTF
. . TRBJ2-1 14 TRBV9 TGTGCCAGCAGCCCTCGGTCTAGCAACAATGAGCAGTTCTTC CASSPRSSNNEQFF
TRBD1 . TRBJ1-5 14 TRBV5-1 TGCGCCAGCAGCTTGGAGGGCAGGGGGGAGCCCCAGCATTTT CASSLEGRGEPQHF
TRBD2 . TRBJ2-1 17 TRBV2 TGTGCCAGCAGTGAAGGGGAAGCGGGAGGGCTATACAATGAGCAGTTCTTC CASSEGEAGGLYNEQFF
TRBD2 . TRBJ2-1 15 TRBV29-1 TGCAGCGCCGCAAACCCGGGAACAGAGACTAGCGAGATGTTCTTC CSAANPGTETSEMFF